The 9 T cell receptor beta chains below were found in one sample sequenced in a study of spatial heterogeneity in lung cancer (dated by TCRdb to about 2019). What the time point label conveys for this sample: sample taken at primary tumor resection. For TCR sequencing, whole RNA was extracted from tumor and nontumor lung tissue, or from cryopreserved PBMC samples, and no cell sorting was done. Library preparation was by 5' RACE. The sequencer was a NextSeq 500. The public reads were quality trimmed at Q25 with fastp and then assembled into clones with MiXCR by TCRdb, keeping productive beta chains. Rows are unified per CDR3 protein, each entry keeping the most common DNA and genes. The sample table holds 5,500 to 7,500 distinct CDR3 sequences, of which roughly 4.3% were seen once. Together, the top ten hold roughly 25% of the sample. The sequences come from normal lung tissue next to the tumor, collected at surgery. The source of these receptors is a female donor with early-stage non-small cell lung cancer.

With respect to this clonotype: This beta chain turned up in a library designed for alpha chains; as an off-target read, its abundance says little. The chain links TRBV20-1 to TRBJ2-1, with 7 bases aligning to TRBD2. Germline V gene data show CDR1 as DFQATT and CDR2 as SNEGSKA (reference sequence). The CDR3 has 14 residues. Trimming took 3 bases from V and 4 from J; bases not matched to a gene: 6. The chain's CDR3 is CSARATSEYNEQFF. For the CDR3, the DNA is TGCAGTGCTAGGGCCACTAGCGAATACAATGAGCAGTTCTTC.

This clonotype is medium-sized within its sample. This beta chain came through as a stray read in a library set up for alpha chains, and its size says little. The V and J genes are TRBV30 and TRBJ2-2; 7 bases are shared with TRBD1. The junction had 3 bases not matched to a gene; V was cut back by 5 bases and J by 0 bases. The CDR3 is 14 residues long. Germline V gene lookup returns CDR1 GTSNPN and CDR2 SVGIG (reference sequence). In DNA form, the CDR3 reads TGTGCCTGGGGACAGGACCCGAACACCGGGGAGCTGTTTTTT. As protein: CAWGQDPNTGELFF.

This clonotype is deemed medium-sized. A library made for alpha chains picked up this beta chain off target, so its size means little. The chain couples TRBV28 to TRBJ2-7; maybe TRBD2 (6 bases). This CDR3 contains 14 residues. CDR1 and CDR2 from the germline V gene are MDHEN and SYDVKM. V lost 7 bases, J lost 4 bases, and 17 bases lay in between. As DNA, the CDR3 is TGTGCCAGCACCATTGGGGGGTACGGGTACGAGCAGTACTTC. Its translation: CASTIGGYGYEQYF. Using reference TRBV28 and TRBJ2-7 for the parts outside the CDR3, the full variable domain is DVKVTQSSRYLVKRTGEKVFLECVQDMDHENMFWYRQDPGLGLRLIYFSYDVKMKEKGDIPEGYSVSREKKERFSLILESASTNQTSMYLCASTIGGYGYEQYFGPGTRLTVT.

The table lists this clonotype with many counts. This beta chain is an off-target read within a library intended for alpha chains, so its frequency means little. The chain couples TRBV3-1 to TRBJ2-3; 8 nucleotides agree with TRBD2. The CDR3 runs to 15 residues. Trimming removed 4 bases from V and 6 bases from J; junction bases left unmatched: 9. Germline V gene sequence: CDR1 LGHDT, CDR2 YNNKEL (reference sequence). The CDR3 DNA reads TGTGCCAGCAGCCCGACCGCGGGGGGCTTGGATACGCAGTATTTT. This codes for CASSPTAGGLDTQYF.

This clonotype was picked up a small number of times. With the library built for alpha chains, this beta chain is off target and its frequency is not meaningful. The rearrangement uses TRBV5-4 and TRBJ1-2, with a weak D call TRBD1 (5 bases). The germline V and J ends were trimmed by 7 bases and 4 bases, with 20 bases remaining between them. The V gene's germline CDR1 is SGHNT and CDR2 YYREEE (reference sequence). CDR3 length: 15 amino acids. CDR3 region: CASSPRGATVYGYTF. The CDR3 DNA reads as TGTGCCAGCTCCCCGAGGGGTGCGACAGTCTATGGCTACACCTTC.

This clonotype was detected many times. With the library built for alpha chains, this beta chain is off target and its frequency is not meaningful. V gene TRBV6-4 combines with J gene TRBJ2-3, with a tentative D call TRBD1 (5 bases). This CDR3 has 15 amino acids. Trimming removed 3 bases from V and 0 bases from J, with 10 bases in between. Germline lookup yields CDR1 MRHNA and CDR2 SNTAGT. The CDR3 loop is CASSEDTSSTDTQYF. In DNA form, the CDR3 reads TGTGCCAGCAGTGAGGACACCTCTAGCACAGATACGCAGTATTTT.

This clonotype was detected once. This beta chain slipped into a library made for alpha chains as a stray read, so its size is not meaningful. V usage is TRBV9 and J usage is TRBJ2-3, with a tentative D call TRBD2 (5 bases). The CDR3 contains 14 residues. Looked up from germline, CDR1 is SGDLS and CDR2 is YYNGEE. V was trimmed by 2 bases and J by 4 bases, leaving 11 bases between them. CDR3 in amino acids: CASSVLALADTQYF. CDR3 DNA sequence: TGTGCCAGCAGCGTTCTAGCCTTGGCAGATACGCAGTATTTT.

In its sample, this clonotype was seen many times. Because this beta chain is a stray read in a library intended to capture alpha chains, its abundance should not be given much weight. The rearrangement uses TRBV11-3 and TRBJ2-3, with D perhaps TRBD1 (6 bases). Germline CDR1 and CDR2: SGHNT and YENEEA. The CDR3 contains 13 residues. V was trimmed by 8 bases and J by 2 bases, leaving 11 bases between them. CDR3: CASQGTDTDTQYF. The CDR3 bases are TGTGCCAGCCAGGGGACCGACACAGATACGCAGTATTTT.

This clonotype occurred many times. Little can be read into the size of this beta chain, an off-target read in a library designed for alpha chains. This sequence joins TRBV28 and TRBJ2-2, with 9 positions matching TRBD2. The CDR3 runs to 18 residues. CDR1 is MDHEN and CDR2 is SYDVKM in the germline V gene. Unmatched junction bases numbered 12, after V lost 2 bases and J lost 5 bases. CDR3 nucleotides: TGTGCCAGCAGTTTAAGAAGGGATAGCGGGGGTGGAACCGGGGAGCTGTTTTTT. As protein: CASSLRRDSGGGTGELFF.